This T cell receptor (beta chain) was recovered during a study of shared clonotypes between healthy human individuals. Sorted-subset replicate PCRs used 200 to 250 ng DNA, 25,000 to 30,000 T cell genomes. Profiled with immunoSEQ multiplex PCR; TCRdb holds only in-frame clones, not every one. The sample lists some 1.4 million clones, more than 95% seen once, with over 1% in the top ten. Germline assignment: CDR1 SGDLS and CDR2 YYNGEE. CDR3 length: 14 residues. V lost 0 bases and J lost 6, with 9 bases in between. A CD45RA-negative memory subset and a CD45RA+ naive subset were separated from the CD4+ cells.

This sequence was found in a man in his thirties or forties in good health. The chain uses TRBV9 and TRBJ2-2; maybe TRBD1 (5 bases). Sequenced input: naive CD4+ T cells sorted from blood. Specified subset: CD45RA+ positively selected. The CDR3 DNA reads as TGTGCCAGCAGCGTAGAAGGCAGGGCCGGGGAGCTGTTTTTT. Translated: CASSVEGRAGELFF.